This T cell receptor (beta chain) was sequenced for a study of T cell responses to AZD1222 COVID-19 vaccine. TCRdb's copy holds only in-frame clones and misses some; the assay was immunoSEQ multiplex PCR. The sample records about 120,000 clones, 70% to 90% being singletons. Germline V gives CDR1 GTSNPN, CDR2 SVGIG (reference sequence). The CDR3 extends over 14 amino acids. The V segment lost 1 base and the J segment 8 bases; nucleotides outside the gene matches: 7. The V and J genes are TRBV30 and TRBJ1-4, with 7 nucleotides matching TRBD1. This receptor was identified in an adult who received the AZD1222 COVID-19 vaccine. The input for sequencing was peripheral blood, taken 28 days after the second AZD1222 dose. The chain's CDR3 is CAWSATGIGEKLFF. CDR3 nucleotide sequence: TGTGCCTGGAGTGCGACAGGGATTGGGGAAAAACTGTTTTTT.